A selection of T cell receptor beta chains follows, all from one sample in a study of OX40 agonist ivuxolimab in advanced cancers. Assay used: immunoSEQ multiplex PCR; TCRdb lists only in-frame clones, some missing. The top ten clones hold around two fifths of a sample with 20,000 to 25,000 clones, more than 75% of them seen once. The sequencing here drew on CD4+ or CD8+ T cells sorted from blood, taken in a trial of the OX40 agonist ivuxolimab. All receptors come from an adult with an advanced solid tumor such as melanoma, head and neck, liver or kidney cancer. CDR3s include the opening cysteine and the closing phenylalanine or tryptophan. Each record gives: V gene, J gene, clone size, D gene, CDR3 protein, CDR3 DNA. The D gene is left open where the match is weak. Clone size is shown for a subset of rows, as once, few, many or a class of expanded clone.

TRBV27,TRBJ2-7,once,.,CASSLHGGSAYEQYF,TGTGCCAGCAGTTTACATGGGGGTAGCGCCTACGAGCAGTACTTC
TRBV15,TRBJ1-1,.,.,CATSRGPMNTEAFF,TGTGCCACCAGCAGAGGTCCGATGAACACTGAAGCTTTCTTT
TRBV6-1,TRBJ2-1,.,.,CATAGGVEQFF,TGTGCCACCGCCGGGGGCGTTGAGCAGTTCTTC
TRBV7-8,TRBJ1-5,.,TRBD1,CASSDRQGSNQPQHF,TGTGCCAGCAGCGACCGACAGGGTAGCAATCAGCCCCAGCATTTT
TRBV28,TRBJ2-5,.,TRBD2,CASSLESSGGQETQYF,TGTGCCAGCAGTTTAGAATCCAGCGGGGGGCAAGAGACCCAGTACTTC
TRBV11-2,TRBJ2-7,.,TRBD2,CASRPGTSLHEQYF,TGTGCCAGCAGGCCCGGGACTAGCCTCCACGAGCAGTACTTC
TRBV14,TRBJ1-2,.,TRBD1,CASSQIQGSNYGYTF,TGTGCCAGCAGCCAAATACAGGGGTCGAACTATGGCTACACCTTC
TRBV27,TRBJ2-7,.,.,CASSFMGSYEQYF,TGTGCCAGCAGTTTTATGGGGTCCTACGAGCAGTACTTC
TRBV19,TRBJ2-5,.,TRBD1,CASSKGDRGYETQYF,TGTGCCAGTAGTAAAGGGGACAGGGGGTACGAGACCCAGTACTTC
TRBV10-3,TRBJ2-7,once,TRBD1,CAINSGGEGTYEQYF,TGTGCCATTAATTCAGGGGGCGAAGGGACCTACGAGCAGTACTTC
TRBV4-2,TRBJ1-1,.,.,CASSQETEAFF,TGTGCCAGCAGCCAAGAGACCGAAGCTTTCTTT
TRBV27,TRBJ2-7,.,TRBD1,CASSSGTGFYEQYF,TGTGCCAGCAGTTCAGGGACAGGGTTCTACGAGCAGTACTTC
TRBV4-1,TRBJ2-7,once,TRBD2,CASSPSGLAGESSYEQYF,TGCGCCAGCAGCCCTTCGGGACTAGCGGGGGAGAGCTCCTACGAGCAGTACTTC
TRBV27,TRBJ2-6,once,.,CASSPTGGGANVLTF,TGTGCCAGCAGTCCCACAGGTGGAGGGGCCAACGTCCTGACTTTC
TRBV7-2,TRBJ2-1,.,.,CASSLASAEEYNEQFF,TGTGCCAGCAGCTTAGCATCAGCGGAAGAGTACAATGAGCAGTTCTTC
TRBV11-2,TRBJ1-2,.,.,CASSRNAGDVANYGYTF,TGTGCCAGCAGTCGAAACGCGGGGGATGTAGCTAACTATGGCTACACCTTC
TRBV27,TRBJ2-7,once,.,CASSLAGRASYEQYF,TGTGCCAGCAGTTTAGCAGGACGGGCCTCCTACGAGCAGTACTTC
TRBV6-4,TRBJ1-5,.,.,CATGGGQPQHF,TGTGCCACCGGGGGGGGGCAGCCCCAGCATTTT
TRBV7-2,TRBJ2-1,.,.,CATIVRASSDEQFF,TGTGCCACCATCGTTCGGGCCTCCTCGGATGAGCAGTTCTTC
TRBV6-5,TRBJ1-1,.,TRBD1,CASSIGTGEAFF,TGTGCCAGCAGTATCGGGACAGGGGAAGCTTTCTTT